Listed below are T cell receptor beta chains from one sample, sequenced in a study of STAT5B mutations in CD4+ large granular lymphocyte leukemia. Measured with immunoSEQ multiplex PCR; TCRdb has only the in-frame clones, and not every one. There are 9,500 to 10,000 clones in the sample; about 80% occur only once, and roughly 62% lies in the top ten. The source material was PBMCs. The receptors stem from a man aged 60 to 69 with CD4+ T-cell large granular lymphocyte leukemia. The CDR3 runs from the conserved cysteine through the conserved F or W. D genes are given only for firm matches. Clone size is not always given. Where it is, it says once, few, many or a class for expanded clones.

J gene: TRBJ1-4
clone size: NA
V gene: TRBV28
D gene: NA
CDR3 DNA: TGTGCCACCCGGCCGGAGACAGGCGTTAAAAGGGAAAAACTGTTTTTT
CDR3 protein: CATRPETGVKREKLFF

J gene: TRBJ1-2
clone size: NA
V gene: TRBV6-5
D gene: NA
CDR3 DNA: TGTGCCAGCAGCTCTACAGGGCTCTATGGCTACACCTTC
CDR3 protein: CASSSTGLYGYTF

J gene: TRBJ2-7
clone size: NA
V gene: TRBV6-5
D gene: NA
CDR3 DNA: TGTGCCAGCAGTTATGGGCCTGGGGGGTACGAGCAGTACTTC
CDR3 protein: CASSYGPGGYEQYF

J gene: TRBJ1-4
clone size: NA
V gene: TRBV7-2
D gene: NA
CDR3 DNA: TGTGCCAGCAGCCTCGGGGAAACTAATGAAAAACTGTTTTTT
CDR3 protein: CASSLGETNEKLFF

J gene: TRBJ1-3
clone size: NA
V gene: TRBV29-1
D gene: NA
CDR3 DNA: TGCAGCGTCGCCCAAGACACCATATATTTT
CDR3 protein: CSVAQDTIYF

J gene: TRBJ2-5
clone size: NA
V gene: TRBV2
D gene: NA
CDR3 DNA: TGTGCCAGCAGTGAGACTAACCGTGGGACCCAGTACTTC
CDR3 protein: CASSETNRGTQYF

J gene: TRBJ2-2
clone size: NA
V gene: TRBV7-2
D gene: NA
CDR3 DNA: TGTGCCAGCAGCTTAGAGTTGTTTAACACCGGGGAGCTGTTTTTT
CDR3 protein: CASSLELFNTGELFF

J gene: TRBJ2-3
clone size: NA
V gene: TRBV7-9
D gene: NA
CDR3 DNA: TGTGCCAGCATGGCGGGGATTAGAGATACGCAGTATTTT
CDR3 protein: CASMAGIRDTQYF

J gene: TRBJ2-3
clone size: few
V gene: TRBV4-1
D gene: TRBD2
CDR3 DNA: TGCGCCAGCAGCCTGGGACTAGCGCCGGATACGCAGTATTTT
CDR3 protein: CASSLGLAPDTQYF

J gene: TRBJ2-5
clone size: NA
V gene: TRBV19
D gene: NA
CDR3 DNA: TGTGCCAGTAGCGACCCGGGTGGGAAGATAAAGACCCAGTACTTC
CDR3 protein: CASSDPGGKIKTQYF

J gene: TRBJ2-7
clone size: NA
V gene: TRBV4-3
D gene: TRBD1
CDR3 DNA: TGCGCCAGCAGCCAAGGGACAGGGGGGTCCTACGAGCAGTACTTC
CDR3 protein: CASSQGTGGSYEQYF

J gene: TRBJ2-5
clone size: NA
V gene: TRBV29-1
D gene: NA
CDR3 DNA: TGCAGCGTTGAGGTTAGCGGAACGGGGGAGCAGTACTTC
CDR3 protein: CSVEVSGTGEQYF

J gene: TRBJ2-7
clone size: NA
V gene: TRBV6-5
D gene: NA
CDR3 DNA: TGTGCCAGCAGTTACGGCACAGGGCTGGTCGAGCAGTACTTC
CDR3 protein: CASSYGTGLVEQYF

J gene: TRBJ2-5
clone size: NA
V gene: TRBV25-1
D gene: TRBD2
CDR3 DNA: TGTGCCAGCAGTGAGCGACTAGCGGGAGGGCCTAGTATGAAGACCCAGTACTTC
CDR3 protein: CASSERLAGGPSMKTQYF

J gene: TRBJ1-1
clone size: NA
V gene: TRBV6-5
D gene: TRBD1
CDR3 DNA: TGTGCCAGCCGGACAGGGGCAACAGGAACTGAAGCTTTCTTT
CDR3 protein: CASRTGATGTEAFF

J gene: TRBJ1-1
clone size: NA
V gene: TRBV28
D gene: NA
CDR3 DNA: TGTGCCAGCCTATCTTACACAGTTGAAGCTTTCTTT
CDR3 protein: CASLSYTVEAFF

J gene: TRBJ1-5
clone size: NA
V gene: TRBV5-1
D gene: TRBD1
CDR3 DNA: TGCGCCAGCAGCCCTGGGACAGGGCTCTATAGCAATCAGCCCCAGCATTTT
CDR3 protein: CASSPGTGLYSNQPQHF

J gene: TRBJ1-4
clone size: NA
V gene: TRBV5-1
D gene: NA
CDR3 DNA: TGCGCCAGCAGCTTGGCCGACAGGCGGAAACTGTTTTTT
CDR3 protein: CASSLADRRKLFF

J gene: TRBJ2-5
clone size: NA
V gene: TRBV13
D gene: NA
CDR3 DNA: TGTGCCAGCAGCTCAAGTCGGGAGACCCAGTACTTC
CDR3 protein: CASSSSRETQYF

J gene: TRBJ2-7
clone size: once
V gene: TRBV9
D gene: NA
CDR3 DNA: TGTGCCAGCAGCCCCCCTGTTGGGGGTCGCAACGAGCAGTACTTC
CDR3 protein: CASSPPVGGRNEQYF

J gene: TRBJ2-1
clone size: once
V gene: TRBV9
D gene: NA
CDR3 DNA: TGTGCCAGCAGCGGAGGTAGCGGATCCTACAATGAGCAGTTCTTC
CDR3 protein: CASSGGSGSYNEQFF

J gene: TRBJ2-7
clone size: NA
V gene: TRBV28
D gene: TRBD2
CDR3 DNA: TGTGCCAGCAGTCCAAGACTAGCGGGAGGATACGAGCAGTACTTC
CDR3 protein: CASSPRLAGGYEQYF

J gene: TRBJ2-3
clone size: NA
V gene: TRBV18
D gene: TRBD1
CDR3 DNA: TGTGCCAGCTCACTCGCCGGGACAGGTTACACAGATACGCAGTATTTT
CDR3 protein: CASSLAGTGYTDTQYF

J gene: TRBJ2-7
clone size: NA
V gene: TRBV28
D gene: TRBD2
CDR3 DNA: TGTGCCAGCACTAGCGGTCAGCCCCCCTACGAGCAGTACTTC
CDR3 protein: CASTSGQPPYEQYF

J gene: TRBJ2-7
clone size: once
V gene: TRBV28
D gene: NA
CDR3 DNA: TGTGCCAGCAGTTTGGGCAGGGTGGGGATCCACGAGCAGTACTTC
CDR3 protein: CASSLGRVGIHEQYF

J gene: TRBJ2-1
clone size: NA
V gene: TRBV4-1
D gene: NA
CDR3 DNA: TGCGCCAGCAGCCACCCCCGACTAGTGTCTGAGCAGTTCTTC
CDR3 protein: CASSHPRLVSEQFF

J gene: TRBJ2-3
clone size: NA
V gene: TRBV11-2
D gene: NA
CDR3 DNA: TGTGCCAGCAGTTTTAGCGGACCCACAGATACGCAGTATTTT
CDR3 protein: CASSFSGPTDTQYF

J gene: TRBJ2-1
clone size: NA
V gene: TRBV15
D gene: TRBD2
CDR3 DNA: TGTGCCACCAGCAGAGGGGGTAGCGGGAGTAGCAATGAGCAGTTCTTC
CDR3 protein: CATSRGGSGSSNEQFF